One sample yielded the 24 T cell receptor beta chains listed below, sequenced in a study of a mutant IDH1 vaccine in newly diagnosed glioma. The time point is: week 5, during vaccination. Vaccination used 300 ug of mutant IDH1 20-mer peptide per dose, with topical imiquimod. Sequencing was performed with immunoSEQ multiplex PCR; in TCRdb, only in-frame clones are kept and a portion is missing. The sample shows under 70,000 clones, around 80% of them seen only once. No antigens are known for them. The sample here was PBMCs, taken from a glioma patient whose treatment included an IDH1 peptide vaccine. These receptors were taken from a woman aged 45-65 years with glioma.

The rearrangement uses TRBV4-3 and TRBJ2-5; TRBD2 matches at 11 bases. With V trimmed by 5 bases and J by 3 bases, 11 bases remained unmatched. The CDR3 is 17 amino acids. Germline assignment: CDR1 LGHNA and CDR2 YSLEER. This chain's CDR3 is CASSYGWGSGGEETQYF. The CDR3 coding sequence is TGCGCCAGCAGCTATGGGTGGGGTAGCGGGGGGGAAGAGACCCAGTACTTC.

V and J are TRBV2 and TRBJ1-6; 7 bases align to TRBD1. Looked up from germline, CDR1 is SNHLY and CDR2 is FYNNEI. There are 15 residues in the CDR3. J gave up 7 bases and V 4 bases, and 7 bases lay outside the gene matches. For the CDR3, the DNA is TGTGCCAGCAGTGGAGGGGGCCCTGGGAATTCACCCCTCCACTTT. Translated: CASSGGGPGNSPLHF.

This rearrangement joins TRBV5-6 to TRBJ1-2; 7 bases are shared with TRBD1. Germline V gives CDR1 SGHDT, CDR2 YYEEEE. J was trimmed by 6 bases and V by 4 bases; bases with no gene match: 9. The CDR3 runs 14 residues. CDR3 bases: TGTGCCAGCAGCCGAGACAGGGATTCCCATGGCTACACCTTC. This gives the protein CASSRDRDSHGYTF.

This chain connects TRBV19 to TRBJ2-7, with D unclear. The V gene's germline CDR1 is LNHDA and CDR2 SQIVND (reference sequence). V lost 3 bases and J 3 bases, leaving 15 bases between the germline ends. The CDR3 loop spans 15 amino acids. CDR3: CASSINRPSSYEQYF. Here the CDR3 DNA reads TGTGCCAGTAGTATCAACAGACCTTCTAGCTACGAGCAGTACTTC. The full variable domain, with the rest looked up from reference TRBV19 and TRBJ2-7, is DGGITQSPKYLFRKEGQNVTLSCEQNLNHDAMYWYRQDPGQGLRLIYYSQIVNDFQKGDIAEGYSVSREKKESFPLTVTSAQKNPTAFYLCASSINRPSSYEQYFGPGTRLTVT.

In its sample, this clone was seen a few times. V gene TRBV7-8 combines with J gene TRBJ2-7, with 12 bases fitting TRBD2. Germline CDR1 is SGHVS and CDR2 is FQNEAQ. J was trimmed by 0 bases and V by 5 bases; bases with no gene match: 17. The CDR3 has 20 amino acids. The CDR3 nucleotides are TGTGCCAGCAGCATAAAATACTCAACTAGCGGGGGGTCCAGCTCCTACGAGCAGTACTTC. Amino acid sequence: CASSIKYSTSGGSSSYEQYF.

This chain connects TRBV19 to TRBJ2-7; D is possibly TRBD1 (5 bases). The CDR3 has 13 residues. The germline V and J ends were trimmed by 4 bases and 6 bases, with 13 bases remaining between them. From germline, CDR1 is LNHDA and CDR2 SQIVND (reference sequence). The CDR3: CASSTGYKGEQYF. Here the CDR3 DNA reads TGTGCCAGTAGTACAGGGTATAAGGGCGAGCAGTACTTC. Drawing the rest from reference TRBV19 and TRBJ2-7, the complete variable domain is DGGITQSPKYLFRKEGQNVTLSCEQNLNHDAMYWYRQDPGQGLRLIYYSQIVNDFQKGDIAEGYSVSREKKESFPLTVTSAQKNPTAFYLCASSTGYKGEQYFGPGTRLTVT.

The chain links TRBV19 to TRBJ1-4, with D possibly being TRBD1 (5 bases). The CDR3 spans 14 residues. Germline V gene lookup returns CDR1 LNHDA and CDR2 SQIVND (reference sequence). CDR3 sequence reads: CVSRSRGVDEKLFF. CDR3 DNA: TGTGTCAGCCGATCACGGGGGGTAGATGAAAAACTGTTTTTT.

The chain uses TRBV11-1 and TRBJ1-1; 7 bases map to TRBD1. V dropped 5 bases and J dropped 4; count of bases not matched to a gene: 10. Germline V CDR1 and CDR2: SGHAT, FQDESV (reference sequence). This CDR3 spans 15 amino acids. The CDR3 loop is CASSPPTGLSTEAFF. CDR3 sequence (DNA): TGTGCCAGCAGCCCGCCGACAGGGTTGAGCACTGAAGCTTTCTTT.

The rearrangement joins TRBV9 to TRBJ1-6, with no clear D. V lost 0 bases to trimming and J lost 10 bases, with 14 bases between them. The germline gives CDR1 SGDLS, CDR2 YYNGEE. The CDR3 runs 15 residues. The CDR3, as DNA: TGTGCCAGCAGCGTAGACGGCCTGCTAGACTCACCCCTCCACTTT. It is translated as CASSVDGLLDSPLHF.

The chain joins TRBV6-6 to TRBJ1-2, with TRBD1 as a possible D gene (5 bases). Germline CDR1 MNHNY, CDR2 SVGAGI (reference sequence). CDR3 length: 12 amino acids. The ends were cut back, 7 bases at V and 4 bases at J, with 10 bases in the middle. As DNA, the CDR3 is TGTGCCAGCAAAAGGGGTACCTATGGCTACACCTTC. Protein product: CASKRGTYGYTF.

This chain joins TRBV5-1 and TRBJ1-1, with 7 bases that match TRBD1. This CDR3 spans 12 amino acids. J lost 8 bases, V lost 2 bases, and 3 bases had no gene match. Germline values: CDR1 SGHRS, CDR2 YFSETQ. The CDR3 nucleotides are TGCGCCAGCAGCTTATCCAGGGGGGAAGCTTTCTTT. It translates to CASSLSRGEAFF.

The V gene is TRBV19, the J gene TRBJ1-1, with a possible D match to TRBD1 (5 bases). V lost 7 bases and J 6 bases, leaving 15 bases between the germline ends. The CDR3 is 13 amino acids. The V gene's germline CDR1 is LNHDA and CDR2 SQIVND (reference sequence). CDR3 nucleotides: TGTGCCAGTACTAGGGGCAGGAGGTCTGAAGCTTTCTTT. Its translation is CASTRGRRSEAFF.

The J gene is TRBJ1-3, the V gene TRBV19; no firm D call. Germline CDR1 and CDR2: LNHDA and SQIVND (reference sequence). The CDR3 sequence is 15 residues long. The V end was cut by 6 bases, the J end by 0 bases, with 12 bases between. The CDR3 protein is CASRTDRSSGNTIYF. In nucleotides, the CDR3 is TGTGCCAGTAGGACGGATCGAAGCTCTGGAAACACCATATATTTT.

This clone was counted a single time. The V and J genes are TRBV5-6 and TRBJ2-2; perhaps TRBD1 as D (6 bases). Trimming pared 0 bases from V and 4 bases from J, leaving 13 bases between. Germline V gene data show CDR1 as SGHDT and CDR2 as YYEEEE. CDR3 length: 16 residues. In nucleotides, the CDR3 is TGTGCCAGCAGCTTGGCCGGAACAGGGTTCACCGGGGAGCTGTTTTTT. Protein product: CASSLAGTGFTGELFF.

The J gene is TRBJ2-7, the V gene TRBV7-9, with no clear D. CDR1 and CDR2 (germline): SEHNR, FQNEAQ (reference sequence). Trimming removed 0 bases from V and 2 bases from J, with 2 bases in between. The CDR3 runs to 12 residues. The DNA for the CDR3 is TGTGCCAGCAGCTTAGCAACCTACGAGCAGTACTTC. Its translation is CASSLATYEQYF.

This sequence joins TRBV7-3 and TRBJ2-2, with TRBD1 as a possible D gene (5 bases). Germline assignment: CDR1 SGHTA and CDR2 FQGTGA. The CDR3 covers 17 residues. V was cut by 5 bases and J by 5 bases, with 21 bases left in between. The CDR3 coding sequence is TGTGCCAGCAGCCCCCGATTAACAGGTAGGAGAACCGGGGAGCTGTTTTTT. Translated: CASSPRLTGRRTGELFF.

The V call is TRBV7-2, the J call TRBJ2-7; the D gene is possibly TRBD2 (6 bases). V lost 7 bases and J 1 base, leaving 14 bases between the germline ends. This CDR3 region has 14 residues. Germline loops: CDR1 SGHTA, CDR2 FQGNSA. CDR3 residues: CASISAAGSYEQYF. In nucleotides, the CDR3 is TGTGCCAGCATCTCAGCCGCGGGGTCCTACGAGCAGTACTTC.

J is TRBJ1-2 and V is TRBV19; D ambiguous. Trimming pared 1 base from V and 4 bases from J, leaving 13 bases between. The CDR3 is made up of 15 amino acids. The germline gives CDR1 LNHDA, CDR2 SQIVND (reference sequence). The CDR3 DNA follows: TGTGCCAGTAGTATAGTGGAGTGGTCTAGCTATGGCTACACCTTC. This translates into CASSIVEWSSYGYTF.

The CDR3 region has the DNA TGCGCCAGCAGCTTGGACAGAGCCAAAAACATTCAGTACTTC. It specifies CASSLDRAKNIQYF. V usage is TRBV5-1 and J usage is TRBJ2-4; D is ambiguous. Germline assignment: CDR1 SGHRS and CDR2 YFSETQ. V lost 0 bases to trimming and J lost 0 bases, with 4 bases between them. There are 14 residues in the CDR3.

The V and J genes are TRBV6-1 and TRBJ2-6; tentatively, D is TRBD1 or TRBD2 (5 bases each). This CDR3 is 15 amino acids long. With 8 bases removed from V and 0 bases from J, the gap between germline ends came to 11 bases. From germline, CDR1 is MNHNS and CDR2 SASEGT. As DNA, the CDR3 is TGTGCCAGCCGGGCAGGGAGCTCTGGGGCCAACGTCCTGACTTTC. Its protein is CASRAGSSGANVLTF.

The rearrangement uses TRBV30 and TRBJ2-1; 13 bases align to TRBD2. With V trimmed by 2 bases and J by 10 bases, 8 bases remained unmatched. Germline lookup yields CDR1 GTSNPN and CDR2 SVGIG (reference sequence). This CDR3 is 15 amino acids long. The CDR3 region has the DNA TGTGCCTGGAGTCCCCCGGGACTAGCGGGGAGAGAGCAGTTCTTC. Translating it yields CAWSPPGLAGREQFF.

V usage is TRBV5-1 and J usage is TRBJ1-4, with TRBD1 matching over 10 bases. V shed 0 bases, J shed 8 bases, and the junction held 7 bases outside the gene matches. From germline, CDR1 is SGHRS and CDR2 YFSETQ. CDR3 length: 16 residues. Written as DNA, the CDR3 is TGCGCCAGCAGCTTGGCCGCAGGACAGGGGGAGGAAAAACTGTTTTTT. Translated, it gives CASSLAAGQGEEKLFF.

The chain links TRBV19 to TRBJ2-2, with 7 bases lining up with TRBD1. The CDR3 runs to 15 residues. In germline, CDR1 is LNHDA, CDR2 SQIVND (reference sequence). The junction had 10 bases not matched to a gene; V was cut back by 6 bases and J by 6 bases. DNA of the CDR3: TGTGCCAGTAGACAGGGGACCTTAAGCGCCGGGGAGCTGTTTTTT. Residues: CASRQGTLSAGELFF.

The V and J genes are TRBV11-3 and TRBJ2-7; D remains ambiguous. The V and J ends lost 0 bases and 2 bases respectively, with 5 bases between them. This CDR3 has 13 amino acids. The germline CDR1 and CDR2 sequences are SGHNT and YENEEA. The CDR3 reads CASSLDPTYEQYF. In DNA form, the CDR3 reads TGTGCCAGCAGCTTAGATCCTACCTACGAGCAGTACTTC.